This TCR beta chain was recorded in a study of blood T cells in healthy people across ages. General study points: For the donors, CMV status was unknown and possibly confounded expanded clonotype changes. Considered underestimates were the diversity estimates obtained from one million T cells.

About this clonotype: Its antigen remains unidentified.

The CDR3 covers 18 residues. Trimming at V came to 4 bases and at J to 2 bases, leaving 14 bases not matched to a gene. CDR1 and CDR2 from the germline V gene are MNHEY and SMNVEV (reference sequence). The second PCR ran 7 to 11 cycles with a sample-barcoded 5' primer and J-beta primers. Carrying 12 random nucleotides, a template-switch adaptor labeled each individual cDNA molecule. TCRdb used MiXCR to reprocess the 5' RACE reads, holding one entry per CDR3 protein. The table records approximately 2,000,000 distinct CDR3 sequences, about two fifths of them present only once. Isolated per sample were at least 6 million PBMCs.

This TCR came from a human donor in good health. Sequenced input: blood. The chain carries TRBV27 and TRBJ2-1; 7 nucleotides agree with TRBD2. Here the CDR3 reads CASSSSGGRGGAYNEQFF. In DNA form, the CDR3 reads TGTGCCAGCAGTTCCTCTGGGGGACGGGGAGGGGCCTACAATGAGCAGTTCTTC.